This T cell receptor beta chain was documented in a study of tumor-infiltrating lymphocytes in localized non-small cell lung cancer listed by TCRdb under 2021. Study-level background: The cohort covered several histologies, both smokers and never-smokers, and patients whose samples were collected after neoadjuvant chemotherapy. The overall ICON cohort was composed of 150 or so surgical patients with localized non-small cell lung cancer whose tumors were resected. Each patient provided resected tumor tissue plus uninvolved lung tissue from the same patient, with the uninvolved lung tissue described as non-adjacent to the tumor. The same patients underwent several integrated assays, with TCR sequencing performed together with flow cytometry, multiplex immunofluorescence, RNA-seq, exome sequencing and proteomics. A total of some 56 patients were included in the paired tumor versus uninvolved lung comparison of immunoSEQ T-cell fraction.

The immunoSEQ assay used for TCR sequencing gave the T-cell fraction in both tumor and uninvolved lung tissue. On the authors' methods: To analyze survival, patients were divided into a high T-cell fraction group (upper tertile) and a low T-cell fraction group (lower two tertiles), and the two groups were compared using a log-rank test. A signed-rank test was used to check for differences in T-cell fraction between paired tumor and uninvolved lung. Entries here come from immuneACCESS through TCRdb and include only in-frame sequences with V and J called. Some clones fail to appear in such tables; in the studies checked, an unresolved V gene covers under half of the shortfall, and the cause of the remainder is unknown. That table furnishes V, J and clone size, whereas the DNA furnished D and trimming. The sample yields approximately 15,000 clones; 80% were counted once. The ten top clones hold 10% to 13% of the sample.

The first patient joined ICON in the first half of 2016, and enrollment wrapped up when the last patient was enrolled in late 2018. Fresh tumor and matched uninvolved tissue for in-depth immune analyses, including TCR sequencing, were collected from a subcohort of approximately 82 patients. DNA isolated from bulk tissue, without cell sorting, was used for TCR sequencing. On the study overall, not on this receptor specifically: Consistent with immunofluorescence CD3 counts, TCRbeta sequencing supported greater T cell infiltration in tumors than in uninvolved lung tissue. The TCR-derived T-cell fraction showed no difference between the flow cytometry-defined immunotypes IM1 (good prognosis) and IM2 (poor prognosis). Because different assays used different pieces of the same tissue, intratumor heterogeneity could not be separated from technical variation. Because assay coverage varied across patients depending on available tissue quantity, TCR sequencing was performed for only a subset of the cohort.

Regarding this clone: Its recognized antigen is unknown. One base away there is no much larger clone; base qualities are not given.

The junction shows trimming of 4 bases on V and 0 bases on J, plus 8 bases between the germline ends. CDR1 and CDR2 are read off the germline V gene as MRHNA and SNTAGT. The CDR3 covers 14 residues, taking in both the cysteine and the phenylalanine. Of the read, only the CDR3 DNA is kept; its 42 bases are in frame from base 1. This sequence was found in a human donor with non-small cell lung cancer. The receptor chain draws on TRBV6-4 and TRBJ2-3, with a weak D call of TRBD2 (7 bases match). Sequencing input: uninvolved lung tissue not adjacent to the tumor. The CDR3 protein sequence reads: CASSGGGSTDTQYF. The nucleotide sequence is TGTGCCAGCAGTGGCGGGGGCAGCACAGATACGCAGTATTTT.